This T cell receptor beta chain comes out of a study of vaccination effects on CD4 cells after COVID-19. Libraries were prepared by immunoSEQ multiplex PCR; TCRdb keeps only in-frame clonotypes and omits some of them. The sample records some 66,000 clones, approximately 80% being singletons. This CDR3 region has 13 residues. The germline V gene has CDR1 MNHEY and CDR2 SVGAGI. V lost 6 bases to trimming and J lost 2 bases, with 10 bases between them. After more than 8 days in culture, the CD4+ T cells were isolated. The cohort was immunized with two doses of either the BNT162b2 or mRNA-1273 vaccine. Vaccine recipients lacked prior SARS-CoV-2 infection and had negative nucleocapsid antibodies. Turning to this clone: The antigen is unknown.

This clonotype originated in a human donor who received a COVID-19 vaccine. The V and J genes are TRBV6-5 and TRBJ2-5; D perhaps matches TRBD1 (5 bases). The sample here was CD4+ T cells from PBMCs cultured without peptide, taken after COVID-19 vaccination. In nucleotides, the CDR3 is TGTGCCAGCAGGACAGACCGTCAAGAGACCCAGTACTTC. This sequence encodes CASRTDRQETQYF.